This is a list of T cell receptor beta chains from one sample in a study of blood T cell repertoires in COVID-19. The data were produced by immunoSEQ multiplex PCR, yet TCRdb's version contains in-frame clones alone and is incomplete. The sample lists around 150,000 clones; over 75% were seen once. The sample comprised peripheral blood. These receptors came from a man in his 70s with acute or convalescent COVID-19. Both conserved end residues are part of each CDR3. The D gene is left open where the match is weak. Size is stated for part of the rows, as once, few or many counts, or as a class when the clone is expanded.

j_call: TRBJ2-7; clone_size: -; v_call: TRBV2; d_call: TRBD1; cdr3_nt: TGTGCCAGCAGGCAGGGACAGGGGCCGTACGAGCAGTACTTC; cdr3_aa: CASRQGQGPYEQYF
j_call: TRBJ2-5; clone_size: -; v_call: TRBV11-2; d_call: TRBD1; cdr3_nt: TGTGCCAGCAGCTCGGGACAGACTTCCCAAGAGACCCAGTACTTC; cdr3_aa: CASSSGQTSQETQYF
j_call: TRBJ1-2; clone_size: few; v_call: TRBV2; d_call: -; cdr3_nt: TGTGCCAGCAGTGAAGGGACAGCTAACTATGGCTACACCTTC; cdr3_aa: CASSEGTANYGYTF
j_call: TRBJ2-7; clone_size: -; v_call: TRBV19; d_call: TRBD1; cdr3_nt: TGTGCCAGTAGTTCCGGACAGGGGGCCTCCTACGAGCAGTACTTC; cdr3_aa: CASSSGQGASYEQYF
j_call: TRBJ1-5; clone_size: -; v_call: TRBV6-5; d_call: -; cdr3_nt: TGTGCCAGCAGCCGCCAGGGGAATCAGCCCCAGCATTTT; cdr3_aa: CASSRQGNQPQHF
j_call: TRBJ2-7; clone_size: -; v_call: TRBV28; d_call: -; cdr3_nt: TGTGCCAGCAGTTCCGGACTGGAACCCTACGAGCAGTACTTC; cdr3_aa: CASSSGLEPYEQYF
j_call: TRBJ2-7; clone_size: -; v_call: TRBV10-3; d_call: -; cdr3_nt: TGTGCCATCAGTGGAACAGACTACGAGCAGTACTTC; cdr3_aa: CAISGTDYEQYF
j_call: TRBJ2-1; clone_size: -; v_call: TRBV11-2; d_call: TRBD2; cdr3_nt: TGTGCCAGCAGCTTATTCCCGGCCAGCGGGGGTAGGTACAATGAGCAGTTCTTC; cdr3_aa: CASSLFPASGGRYNEQFF
j_call: TRBJ1-5; clone_size: once; v_call: TRBV18; d_call: -; cdr3_nt: TGTGCCAGCCCCACCGCAGGGTTGCAGCCCCAGCATTTT; cdr3_aa: CASPTAGLQPQHF
j_call: TRBJ1-2; clone_size: -; v_call: TRBV6-5; d_call: -; cdr3_nt: TGTGCCAGCAGGACGGGAATTGGGTCCTATGGCTACACCTTC; cdr3_aa: CASRTGIGSYGYTF
j_call: TRBJ1-2; clone_size: once; v_call: TRBV10-2; d_call: -; cdr3_nt: TGCGCCATCCTGGCCGTATACGGAGAAGGCTACACCTTC; cdr3_aa: CAILAVYGEGYTF
j_call: TRBJ2-1; clone_size: -; v_call: TRBV29-1; d_call: -; cdr3_nt: TGCAGCGCAGCCGACAGGAGCTCCTACAATGAGCAGTTCTTC; cdr3_aa: CSAADRSSYNEQFF
j_call: TRBJ2-3; clone_size: -; v_call: TRBV3-1/TRBV3-2; d_call: TRBD1; cdr3_nt: TGTGCCAGCACCCGGACAGGAGGAACAGATACGCAGTATTTT; cdr3_aa: CASTRTGGTDTQYF
j_call: TRBJ2-7; clone_size: -; v_call: TRBV10-2; d_call: TRBD1; cdr3_nt: TGCGCCAGCGGGGGGACAGGGAACTACGAGCAGTACTTC; cdr3_aa: CASGGTGNYEQYF
j_call: TRBJ1-2; clone_size: -; v_call: TRBV14; d_call: -; cdr3_nt: TGTGCCAGCAGCCAAGTATCCAGGGGAACGTGGGGCTACACCTTC; cdr3_aa: CASSQVSRGTWGYTF
j_call: TRBJ2-7; clone_size: -; v_call: TRBV5-1; d_call: -; cdr3_nt: TGCGCCAGCAGCGACCGGGACTCCCCAGGTCAGCAGTACTTC; cdr3_aa: CASSDRDSPGQQYF
j_call: TRBJ1-4; clone_size: -; v_call: TRBV5-4; d_call: TRBD1; cdr3_nt: TGTGCCAGCAGCTCACCGGGACAGGGGTCGGAAAAACTGTTTTTT; cdr3_aa: CASSSPGQGSEKLFF
j_call: TRBJ2-2; clone_size: -; v_call: TRBV6-5; d_call: TRBD1; cdr3_nt: TGTGCCAGCAGCCGAGGGACAGGCTCAACCGGGGAGCTGTTTTTT; cdr3_aa: CASSRGTGSTGELFF
j_call: TRBJ1-4; clone_size: -; v_call: TRBV10-3; d_call: TRBD1; cdr3_nt: TGTGCCATCAGTCACGGGACAGAGAATGAAAAACTGTTTTTT; cdr3_aa: CAISHGTENEKLFF
j_call: TRBJ2-1; clone_size: -; v_call: TRBV28; d_call: TRBD1; cdr3_nt: TGTGCCAGCAGAAAACGGACAGGAAAATTCAATGAGCAGTTCTTC; cdr3_aa: CASRKRTGKFNEQFF
j_call: TRBJ1-1; clone_size: -; v_call: TRBV28; d_call: -; cdr3_nt: TGTGCCAGCAGTTTAACTCTTGCGACTGAAGCTTTCTTT; cdr3_aa: CASSLTLATEAFF
j_call: TRBJ1-2; clone_size: -; v_call: TRBV6-6; d_call: -; cdr3_nt: TGTGCCAGCCAGGTCGGAGGGGACTATGGCTACACCTTC; cdr3_aa: CASQVGGDYGYTF
j_call: TRBJ2-2; clone_size: -; v_call: TRBV5-1; d_call: -; cdr3_nt: TGCGCCAGCAGTTCAACAACGAACACCGGGGAGCTGTTTTTT; cdr3_aa: CASSSTTNTGELFF
j_call: TRBJ2-2; clone_size: -; v_call: TRBV6-4; d_call: -; cdr3_nt: TGTGCCAGCAGTGTTCTTGGTAGCGGTGGCGGGGAGCTGTTTTTT; cdr3_aa: CASSVLGSGGGELFF
j_call: TRBJ1-6; clone_size: -; v_call: TRBV6-1; d_call: -; cdr3_nt: TGTGCCAGCAGTGCAGCAGGGGCTTTTAATTCACCCCTCCACTTT; cdr3_aa: CASSAAGAFNSPLHF
j_call: TRBJ2-7; clone_size: -; v_call: TRBV27; d_call: -; cdr3_nt: TGTGCCAGCGTTACAGGAAATGACTACGAGCAGTACTTC; cdr3_aa: CASVTGNDYEQYF
j_call: TRBJ2-1; clone_size: -; v_call: TRBV6-1; d_call: TRBD2; cdr3_nt: TGTGCCAGCAGTGAAGGAGGACTAGCCTATGAGCAGTTCTTC; cdr3_aa: CASSEGGLAYEQFF
j_call: TRBJ1-5; clone_size: -; v_call: TRBV28; d_call: -; cdr3_nt: TGTGCCAGCAGTTTCCAGGGGAATCAGCCCCAGCATTTT; cdr3_aa: CASSFQGNQPQHF
j_call: TRBJ1-2; clone_size: -; v_call: TRBV7-8; d_call: -; cdr3_nt: TGTGCCAGCAGCCCGACAGGACCTAACTATGGCTACACCTTC; cdr3_aa: CASSPTGPNYGYTF
j_call: TRBJ1-2; clone_size: -; v_call: TRBV4-1; d_call: TRBD1; cdr3_nt: TGCGCCAGCAGCCAAGACCCCCAGGGGGCGAAACTAGGCTACACCTTC; cdr3_aa: CASSQDPQGAKLGYTF
j_call: TRBJ1-1; clone_size: -; v_call: TRBV14; d_call: -; cdr3_nt: TGTGCCAGCAGCCAAGACTCACATCGAGGGACTGAAGCTTTCTTT; cdr3_aa: CASSQDSHRGTEAFF
j_call: TRBJ2-7; clone_size: -; v_call: TRBV12-5; d_call: TRBD1; cdr3_nt: TGTGCTAGTGGTTTGGGACAGGGGGACTACGAGCAGTACTTC; cdr3_aa: CASGLGQGDYEQYF
j_call: TRBJ1-1; clone_size: -; v_call: TRBV27; d_call: -; cdr3_nt: TGTGCCAGCAGTTCCAACCGGGGGGGGCCCACCGGGAACACTGAAGCTTTCTTT; cdr3_aa: CASSSNRGGPTGNTEAFF
j_call: TRBJ1-6; clone_size: -; v_call: TRBV7-8; d_call: TRBD1; cdr3_nt: TGTGCCAGCAGCCCGACAGGGGTAGGGTCACCCCTCCACTTT; cdr3_aa: CASSPTGVGSPLHF
j_call: TRBJ2-3; clone_size: -; v_call: TRBV6-5; d_call: -; cdr3_nt: TGTGCCAGCAGCCCGGGGGATACGCAGTATTTT; cdr3_aa: CASSPGDTQYF
j_call: TRBJ1-4; clone_size: -; v_call: TRBV5-8; d_call: TRBD1; cdr3_nt: TGTGCCAGCAGCCGGGAGGACAGGGGAGCTGAAAAACTGTTTTTT; cdr3_aa: CASSREDRGAEKLFF
j_call: TRBJ2-7; clone_size: once; v_call: TRBV11-3; d_call: -; cdr3_nt: TGTGCCAGCAGCTTCGGGCGGGGCGAAGGGGAGCAGTACTTC; cdr3_aa: CASSFGRGEGEQYF
j_call: TRBJ2-2; clone_size: -; v_call: TRBV14; d_call: -; cdr3_nt: TGTGCCAGCAGCCAATCGTACACCGGGGAGCTGTTTTTT; cdr3_aa: CASSQSYTGELFF
j_call: TRBJ2-1; clone_size: -; v_call: TRBV11-2; d_call: -; cdr3_nt: TGTGCCAGCAGCTTAGGGACAGCCTACAATGAGCAGTTCTTC; cdr3_aa: CASSLGTAYNEQFF
j_call: TRBJ2-2; clone_size: once; v_call: TRBV10-3; d_call: TRBD1; cdr3_nt: TGTGCCATCAGTCGTCAGGGGGCAGCCGGGGAGCTGTTTTTT; cdr3_aa: CAISRQGAAGELFF
j_call: TRBJ2-2; clone_size: -; v_call: TRBV4-1; d_call: -; cdr3_nt: TGCGCCAGCAGCCCGAGCGCGAACACCGGGGAGCTGTTTTTT; cdr3_aa: CASSPSANTGELFF